The 20 T cell receptor beta chains given below trace back to one sample, sequenced in a study of cytomegalovirus exposure and HLA in healthy donors. The PCR used 60 Vbeta and 13 Jbeta primers. Generated by immunoSEQ multiplex PCR, the TCRdb table keeps only in-frame clones and is missing some. The sample holds roughly 230,000 clones; 80% to 95% are singletons and the top ten take roughly 1.6%. The sequenced material came from PBMCs. These receptors were obtained from a girl aged 2 to 9 in good health and CMV-seronegative.

The CDR3 sequence is CASSLYFTDTQYF. Written as DNA, the CDR3 is TGTGCCAGCAGCTTGTATTTCACAGATACGCAGTATTTT. The chain links TRBV5-4 to TRBJ2-3; no reliable D call. V lost 1 base, J lost 2 bases, and 5 bases lay in between. This CDR3 has 13 amino acids. Germline V gene data show CDR1 as SGHNT and CDR2 as YYREEE (reference sequence).

This chain joins TRBV28 and TRBJ2-7; 8 bases agree with TRBD1. Per germline, CDR1 MDHEN and CDR2 SYDVKM. With 5 bases clipped from V and 3 bases from J, the junction kept 12 bases outside the gene matches. The CDR3 runs to 16 residues. CDR3 in amino acids: CASSPLVRQGHYEQYF. CDR3 DNA: TGTGCCAGCAGTCCCTTGGTAAGACAGGGGCACTACGAGCAGTACTTC.

The J gene is TRBJ2-3, the V gene TRBV10-2; 12 bases map to TRBD2. This CDR3 comprises 15 residues. With V trimmed by 8 bases and J by 3 bases, 6 bases remained unmatched. Germline CDR1 is WSHSY and CDR2 is SAAADI. CDR3 DNA: TGCGCCAGCGGCTGGACTAGCGGGAATACAGATACGCAGTATTTT. Amino acids: CASGWTSGNTDTQYF.

The chain recombines TRBV18 with TRBJ1-1; 7 bases line up with TRBD1. Germline trimming cut 6 bases from V and 4 bases from J; bases unmatched to any gene: 5. CDR1 is KGHSH, CDR2 LQKENI, per germline. The CDR3 spans 13 residues. The CDR3 DNA follows: TGTGCCAGCTCGAAACAGGGGAGCACTGAAGCTTTCTTT. Protein product: CASSKQGSTEAFF. Full variable domain (outside the CDR3, taken from reference TRBV18 and TRBJ1-1): NAGVMQNPRHLVRRRGQEARLRCSPMKGHSHVYWYRQLPEEGLKFMVYLQKENIIDESGMPKERFSAEFPKEGPSILRIQQVVRGDSAAYFCASSKQGSTEAFFGQGTRLTVV.

The count of this clone is one. Other DNA sequences in the sample encode the same CDR3. The chain couples TRBV11-2 to TRBJ2-6; the D is unclear. The CDR3 is made up of 15 amino acids. Germline CDR1 reads SGHAT; CDR2 reads FQNNGV. The V and J ends lost 1 base and 4 bases respectively, with 8 bases between them. CDR3 DNA sequence: TGTGCCAGCAGCTTAGGCGTCTCCGGGGCCAACGTCCTGACTTTC. Its translation: CASSLGVSGANVLTF.

V is TRBV20-1 and J is TRBJ2-5; a possible D gene is TRBD1 (6 bases). The J call is in doubt because the DNA end fits TRBJ2-7 better. Germline CDR1 reads DFQATT; CDR2 reads SNEGSKA (reference sequence). The CDR3 is made up of 11 amino acids. Here the CDR3 reads CSAGTTYEQYF. CDR3 nucleotide sequence: TGCAGCGCCGGGACAACTTACGAGCAGTACTTC.

The rearrangement links TRBV10-3 to TRBJ2-3, with D possibly being TRBD2 (5 bases). CDR3 size: 13 residues. V was shortened by 2 bases and J by 5 bases, with 8 bases between the two germline ends. Germline CDR1 reads ENHRY; CDR2 reads SYGVKD. The CDR3 region is CAISEGGGDTQYF. CDR3 coding DNA: TGTGCCATCAGTGAGGGAGGTGGAGATACGCAGTATTTT.

The chain recombines TRBV5-6 with TRBJ1-6; a weak D match, TRBD1 (5 bases). The CDR3 spans 15 residues. CDR1 is SGHDT and CDR2 is YYEEEE in the germline V gene. Trimming pared 0 bases from V and 8 bases from J, leaving 12 bases between. The CDR3 nucleotides read TGTGCCAGCAGCTTGGGGCAGGGTTTTGATTCACCCCTCCACTTT. As protein: CASSLGQGFDSPLHF.

J is TRBJ2-1 and V is TRBV19; 7 bases line up with TRBD2. Germline trimming cut 1 base from V and 4 bases from J; bases unmatched to any gene: 4. The CDR3 spans 15 residues. From germline, CDR1 is LNHDA and CDR2 SQIVND (reference sequence). CDR3 amino acids: CASSIGGLVYNEQFF. CDR3 nucleotides: TGTGCCAGTAGTATAGGAGGACTAGTATACAATGAGCAGTTCTTC.

This rearrangement joins TRBV7-7 to TRBJ2-1; possibly TRBD2 for D (5 bases). This CDR3 is 13 amino acids long. Per the germline V gene, CDR1 is SSHAT and CDR2 is FNYEAQ (reference sequence). V was cut by 4 bases and J by 6 bases, with 10 bases left in between. The CDR3 sequence: CASSSGIGNEQFF. The CDR3, as DNA: TGTGCCAGCAGCTCGGGGATCGGCAATGAGCAGTTCTTC. The variable domain in full, completed from reference TRBV7-7 and TRBJ2-1, reads GAGVSQSPRYKVTKRGQDVTLRCDPISSHATLYWYQQALGQGPEFLTYFNYEAQPDKSGLPSDRFSAERPEGSISTLTIQRTEQRDSAMYRCASSSGIGNEQFFGPGTRLTVL.

The rearrangement joins TRBV2 to TRBJ1-2; 10 bases are a match to TRBD1. The CDR3 runs to 13 residues. V lost 3 bases to trimming and J lost 8 bases; unmatched junction nucleotides: 3. The V gene's germline CDR1 is SNHLY and CDR2 FYNNEI. Here the CDR3 DNA reads TGTGCCAGCAGTGAGGGGACAGGGGCAGGCTACACCTTC. It specifies CASSEGTGAGYTF.

The chain is built from TRBV4-2 and TRBJ1-5; tentative D call: TRBD1 (5 bases). Trimming took off 1 base at V and 4 bases at J, with 11 bases between the two ends. The CDR3 spans 15 residues. Germline V gene lookup returns CDR1 LGHNA and CDR2 YNFKEQ. The CDR3, as DNA: TGTGCCAGCAGCCAAGTTGAAGGGGCGAATCAGCCCCAGCATTTT. It encodes CASSQVEGANQPQHF.

The chain combines TRBV4-2 with TRBJ2-7, with a weak D call TRBD1 (6 bases). Germline assignment: CDR1 LGHNA and CDR2 YNFKEQ. CDR3 length equals 16 residues. The V gene lost 1 base and the J gene lost 8 bases, with 21 bases spanning the gap. CDR3 in DNA: TGTGCCAGCAGCCAAGGACAGGCAATCACGATCCGTCAGCAGTACTTC. It specifies CASSQGQAITIRQQYF.

The V and J genes are TRBV27 and TRBJ2-3; 7 bases are a match to TRBD1. The CDR3 covers 15 residues. With V trimmed by 9 bases and J by 2 bases, 11 bases remained unmatched. Per the germline V gene, CDR1 is MNHEY and CDR2 is SMNVEV (reference sequence). This CDR3 is CARTGQASFTDTQYF. The DNA for the CDR3 is TGTGCCAGAACTGGACAGGCCTCTTTCACAGATACGCAGTATTTT.

The rearrangement links TRBV6-5 to TRBJ2-3; D may be TRBD2 (6 bases). Trimming left V 6 bases short and J 5 bases short, with 15 bases between. This CDR3 is built from 14 residues. Germline-derived CDR1 and CDR2 are MNHEY and SVGAGI. The CDR3 DNA reads as TGTGCCAGCAGAAAAGGAGGGCGCGAAGATACGCAGTATTTT. As protein: CASRKGGREDTQYF.

The chain carries TRBV5-4 and TRBJ2-3, with D possibly being TRBD2 (5 bases). The CDR3 sequence is 12 residues long. Germline CDR1 is SGHNT and CDR2 is YYREEE (reference sequence). Trimming pared 4 bases from V and 6 bases from J, leaving 9 bases between. The CDR3 bases are TGTGCCAGCAGCGCGCGCGGGGATACGCAGTATTTT. Protein: CASSARGDTQYF.

The CDR3 bases are TGTGCCAGCAGTGACTCGATGGTTAGAGGCTACACCTTC. It codes for CASSDSMVRGYTF. V usage is TRBV6-4 and J usage is TRBJ1-2, with D hard to call. The CDR3 contains 13 residues. The V gene's germline CDR1 is MRHNA and CDR2 SNTAGT. V was clipped by 0 bases and J by 8 bases, with 10 bases between them.

This chain joins TRBV27 and TRBJ1-2, with 12 bases that match TRBD1. V gave up 5 bases and J gave up 4 bases; unmatched junction bases: 5. Germline V gene data show CDR1 as MNHEY and CDR2 as SMNVEV (reference sequence). This CDR3 spans 15 amino acids. Written as DNA, the CDR3 is TGTGCCAGCAGTCTAGGGACAGGGGGCAGCTATGGCTACACCTTC. Translated: CASSLGTGGSYGYTF.

The rearrangement joins TRBV5-1 to TRBJ2-1, with a possible D match to TRBD2 (5 bases). The V end was cut by 3 bases, the J end by 2 bases, with 12 bases between. This CDR3 region has 15 residues. Germline CDR1 SGHRS, CDR2 YFSETQ. The CDR3 protein is CASSSLDSTYNEQFF. The DNA of the CDR3 is TGCGCCAGCAGCTCGTTGGACTCTACCTACAATGAGCAGTTCTTC.

The genes are TRBV28 and TRBJ1-1, with D unresolved. Germline lookup yields CDR1 MDHEN and CDR2 SYDVKM. This CDR3 has 13 residues. Trimming pared 5 bases from V and 6 bases from J, leaving 13 bases between. The CDR3 spells CASSPVVRAEAFF. The CDR3 DNA is TGTGCCAGCAGTCCCGTCGTGAGGGCTGAAGCTTTCTTT.